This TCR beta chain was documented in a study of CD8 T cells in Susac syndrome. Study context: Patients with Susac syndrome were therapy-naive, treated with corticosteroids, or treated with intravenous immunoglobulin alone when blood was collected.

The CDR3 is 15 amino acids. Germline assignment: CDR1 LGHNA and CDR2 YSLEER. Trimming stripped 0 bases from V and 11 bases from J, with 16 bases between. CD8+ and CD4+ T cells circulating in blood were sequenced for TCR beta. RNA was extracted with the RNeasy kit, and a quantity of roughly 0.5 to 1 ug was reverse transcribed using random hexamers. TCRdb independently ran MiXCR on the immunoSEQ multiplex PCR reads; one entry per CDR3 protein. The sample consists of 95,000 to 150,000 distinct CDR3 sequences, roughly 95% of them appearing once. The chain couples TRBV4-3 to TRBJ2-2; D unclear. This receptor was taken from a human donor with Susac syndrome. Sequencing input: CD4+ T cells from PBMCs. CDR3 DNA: TGCGCCAGCAGCCAAGAATGGGCCCTGAAACTAGAGCTGTTTTTT. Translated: CASSQEWALKLELFF.